The rows below give T cell receptor beta chains drawn from one sample of a study of blood T cells in healthy people across ages. TCRdb redid the calling of the 5' RACE reads with MiXCR, one entry per CDR3 protein. This table has some 1.4 million distinct CDR3 sequences, 42% appearing once. The source material was blood. The receptors come from a woman under 30 in good health. Each CDR3 is given with its conserved first and last residue. The D gene is left open where the match is weak. The size field is filled for only some rows; it gives once, few, many or a size class.

D gene	clone size	V gene	J gene	CDR3 protein	CDR3 DNA
TRBD1	few	TRBV20-1	TRBJ1-2	CSSKTGDGYTF	TGCAGTTCTAAGACAGGGGATGGCTACACCTTC
TRBD1	NA	TRBV20-1	TRBJ2-7	CSARNPTVWDRASYEQYF	TGCAGTGCTAGAAACCCAACAGTTTGGGACAGGGCTTCCTACGAGCAGTACTTC
TRBD2	NA	TRBV4-1	TRBJ2-1	CAGSQGLAGTWGQFF	TGCGCCGGCAGCCAAGGCCTAGCGGGAACGTGGGGGCAGTTCTTC
TRBD1	NA	TRBV20-1	TRBJ1-1	CSATPGTGDSFTEAFF	TGCAGTGCTACCCCCGGGACAGGGGATTCGTTCACTGAAGCTTTCTTT
TRBD2	NA	TRBV9	TRBJ2-1	CASTQGPGLVSNEQFF	TGTGCCAGCACCCAAGGCCCGGGACTAGTCTCCAATGAGCAGTTCTTC
TRBD1	NA	TRBV7-9	TRBJ1-2	CASSLTGTGTNYGCTF	TGTGCCAGCAGCTTAACTGGGACAGGGACCAACTATGGCTGCACCTTC
NA	few	TRBV7-2	TRBJ1-2	CASAPGRLNGGYTF	TGTGCCAGCGCCCCGGGACGGCTTAACGGTGGCTACACCTTC
NA	NA	TRBV27	TRBJ1-1	CASSLSGANTEAFF	TGTGCCAGCAGTTTATCGGGAGCGAACACTGAAGCTTTCTTT
NA	few	TRBV3-1	TRBJ2-1	CASSQVGGRIGGDNEQFF	TGTGCCAGCAGCCAAGTTGGAGGGAGGATCGGAGGGGACAATGAGCAGTTCTTC
NA	few	TRBV7-9	TRBJ1-2	CASSLPTYGYTF	TGTGCCAGCAGCTTACCGACCTATGGCTACACCTTC
TRBD1	NA	TRBV27	TRBJ2-5	CASRPIYRGPRETQYF	TGTGCCAGCAGACCTATTTACAGGGGGCCAAGGGAGACCCAGTACTTC
TRBD2	few	TRBV20-1	TRBJ2-1	CSARDPGLAGENEQFF	TGCAGTGCTAGAGATCCCGGACTAGCGGGAGAAAATGAGCAGTTCTTC
NA	few	TRBV25-1	TRBJ1-6	CASSELAGRRSSYNSPLHF	TGTGCCAGCAGTGAATTGGCCGGACGTAGGTCGTCCTATAATTCACCCCTCCACTTT
TRBD2	few	TRBV20-1	TRBJ2-1	CSAVLAGHGNEQFF	TGCAGTGCTGTACTAGCGGGGCACGGTAATGAGCAGTTCTTC
TRBD1	few	TRBV7-2	TRBJ2-4	CASSSGGMGKNIQYF	TGTGCCAGCAGCTCAGGGGGCATGGGCAAAAACATTCAGTACTTC
TRBD1	few	TRBV20-1	TRBJ2-7	CSARQGHLYEQYF	TGCAGTGCTCGACAGGGTCACCTATACGAGCAGTACTTC
NA	few	TRBV12-3/TRBV12-4	TRBJ1-2	CASSLGGANGYGYTF	TGTGCCAGCAGTTTAGGGGGGGCCAACGGCTATGGCTACACCTTC
TRBD2	few	TRBV29-1	TRBJ2-5	CSVIPGLANLQETQYF	TGCAGCGTTATACCGGGACTAGCGAACTTACAAGAGACCCAGTACTTC
TRBD2	NA	TRBV6-1	TRBJ2-2	CATGGTGLHTGELFF	TGTGCCACCGGGGGGACGGGACTACACACCGGGGAGCTGTTTTTT
NA	NA	TRBV5-1	TRBJ2-3	CASSRYSMTDTQYF	TGCGCCAGCAGCCGGTACAGCATGACAGATACGCAGTATTTT
NA	NA	TRBV20-1	TRBJ2-7	CSARDPGVVREQYF	TGCAGTGCTAGAGATCCAGGGGTGGTTCGCGAGCAGTACTTC
TRBD1	few	TRBV27	TRBJ2-2	CASSLLGGNGELFF	TGTGCCAGCAGTTTATTAGGGGGCAACGGGGAGCTGTTTTTT
NA	NA	TRBV21-1	TRBJ2-7	CASSKKKRRKIYEQYF	TGTGCCAGCAGCAAAAAAAAACGACGGAAGATCTACGAGCAGTACTTC
NA	NA	TRBV29-1	TRBJ1-2	CSVDKGGVNYGYTF	TGCAGCGTTGACAAGGGAGGGGTTAACTATGGCTACACCTTC
TRBD2	few	TRBV7-3	TRBJ2-3	CASSLRVAGGHTDTQYF	TGTGCCAGCAGCTTAAGGGTGGCGGGGGGCCACACAGATACGCAGTATTTT
NA	NA	TRBV3-1	TRBJ1-5	CASSQDAGFDSNQPQHF	TGTGCCAGCAGCCAAGATGCCGGATTTGATAGCAATCAGCCCCAGCATTTT
TRBD1	NA	TRBV12-3/TRBV12-4	TRBJ1-2	CASRAPGGSGYTF	TGTGCCAGCAGAGCGCCAGGGGGGAGTGGCTACACCTTC
NA	NA	TRBV6-2/TRBV6-3	TRBJ1-2	CASSYADLVGYTF	TGTGCCAGCAGTTACGCCGACCTTGTTGGCTACACCTTC
NA	NA	TRBV18	TRBJ2-1	CASSENGAAYNEQFF	TGTGCCAGCTCAGAGAACGGGGCGGCTTACAATGAGCAGTTCTTC
TRBD1	NA	TRBV29-1	TRBJ1-2	CSVPRPDRGGGGGRGYTF	TGCAGCGTTCCTCGCCCAGACAGGGGGGGTGGTGGCGGCCGTGGCTACACCTTC
TRBD1	once	TRBV20-1	TRBJ2-2	CSATDPGQGNTGELFF	TGCAGTGCTACGGACCCGGGACAGGGGAACACCGGGGAGCTGTTTTTT
NA	few	TRBV27	TRBJ1-4	CASSRLGGRDEKLFF	TGTGCCAGCAGCCGCCTTGGGGGCAGAGATGAAAAACTGTTTTTT
NA	once	TRBV6-1	TRBJ2-7	CASKKGSVYEQYF	TGTGCCAGCAAGAAGGGTAGTGTGTACGAGCAGTACTTC
NA	NA	TRBV29-1	TRBJ2-7	CSVGTVDYERYF	TGCAGCGTTGGGACAGTGGACTACGAGCGGTACTTC
TRBD1	NA	TRBV3-1	TRBJ1-5	CASQGGWQPQHF	TGTGCCAGCCAAGGGGGCTGGCAGCCCCAGCATTTT
NA	NA	TRBV11-2	TRBJ2-7	CASSLLPTGSSYEQYF	TGTGCCAGCAGCTTACTACCCACAGGGTCCTCCTACGAGCAGTACTTC
TRBD2	many	TRBV7-2	TRBJ2-5	CASSLSRDYLKSDQYF	TGTGCCAGCAGCTTAAGTAGGGACTACCTGAAGAGCGACCAGTACTTC
TRBD2	few	TRBV7-2	TRBJ2-7	CASSAYLAGYEQYF	TGTGCCAGCAGCGCCTATCTAGCGGGTTACGAGCAGTACTTC
NA	NA	TRBV6-5	TRBJ2-3	CAGRPTGTGTDTQYF	TGTGCCGGCAGACCCACCGGGACCGGCACAGATACGCAGTATTTT
NA	NA	TRBV7-9	TRBJ1-2	CASSEGRDVYYGYTF	TGTGCCAGCAGCGAAGGCCGGGACGTTTACTATGGCTACACCTTC
TRBD1	NA	TRBV7-2	TRBJ2-2	CASSLAPGQPNTGELFF	TGTGCCAGCAGCTTAGCCCCGGGACAGCCAAACACCGGGGAGCTGTTTTTT
NA	NA	TRBV6-1	TRBJ2-7	CASSGTNPYEQYF	TGTGCCAGCAGTGGAACAAATCCCTACGAGCAGTACTTC
NA	NA	TRBV7-6	TRBJ2-5	CASSRGSVSGETQYF	TGTGCCAGCAGCAGAGGGTCCGTATCGGGAGAGACCCAGTACTTC
NA	NA	TRBV5-1	TRBJ2-3	CASSLRQESTDTQYF	TGCGCCAGCAGCTTGAGGCAGGAGAGCACAGATACGCAGTATTTT
NA	NA	TRBV5-1	TRBJ2-1	CASSLEVPGVNEQFF	TGCGCCAGCAGCTTGGAGGTCCCAGGGGTCAATGAGCAGTTCTTC
TRBD2	NA	TRBV20-1	TRBJ2-1	CSALIRGEGNYNEQFF	TGCAGTGCTTTAATCCGGGGGGAGGGGAACTACAATGAGCAGTTCTTC
NA	NA	TRBV12-3/TRBV12-4	TRBJ1-1	CASSYQTNTEAFF	TGTGCCAGCAGTTACCAGACAAACACTGAAGCTTTCTTT